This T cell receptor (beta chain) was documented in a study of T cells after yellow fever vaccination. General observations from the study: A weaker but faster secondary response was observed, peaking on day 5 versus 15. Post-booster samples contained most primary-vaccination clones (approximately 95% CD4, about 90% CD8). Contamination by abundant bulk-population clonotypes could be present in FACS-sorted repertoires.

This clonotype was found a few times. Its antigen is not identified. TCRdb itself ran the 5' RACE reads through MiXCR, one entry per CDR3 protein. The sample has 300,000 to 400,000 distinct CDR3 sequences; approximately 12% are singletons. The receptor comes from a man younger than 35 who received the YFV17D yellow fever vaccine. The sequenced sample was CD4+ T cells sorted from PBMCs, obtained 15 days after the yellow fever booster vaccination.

The DNA for the CDR3 is TGCAGTGCTAGAGTACTTCGCACAGATACGCAGTATTTT. Amino acid sequence: CSARVLRTDTQYF. The chain carries TRBV20-1 and TRBJ2-3; no definite D call. V lost 1 base to trimming and J lost 1 base, with 6 bases between them. The CDR3 contains 13 residues. Germline V gene sequence: CDR1 DFQATT, CDR2 SNEGSKA (reference sequence).